The rows below give T cell receptor beta chains drawn from one sample of a study of identical twins. TCRdb used MiXCR to reprocess the 5' RACE reads, holding one entry per CDR3 protein. The sample has approximately 670,000 distinct CDR3 sequences, around 5.7% seen once. Sequencing was performed on naive T cells sorted from blood. The receptor source for this set is a man between 18 and 35 years old in good health. The CDR3 runs from the conserved cysteine through the conserved F or W. A D gene is named only where the DNA matches it firmly. For some rows the clone size is stated as once, few or many, or as a class when expanded; others skip it.

J	V	size	D	CDR3	DNA
TRBJ1-4	TRBV28	many	-	CASSPPTATNEKLFF	TGTGCCAGCAGTCCCCCCACGGCAACTAATGAAAAACTGTTTTTT
TRBJ2-1	TRBV29-1	-	-	CSGQGTFGGGNEQFF	TGCAGCGGCCAGGGGACCTTCGGAGGGGGCAATGAGCAGTTCTTC
TRBJ1-5	TRBV7-2	many	-	CASTSSYSNQPQHF	TGTGCCAGCACCTCCTCCTATAGCAATCAGCCCCAGCATTTT
TRBJ1-1	TRBV18	once	-	CASSSRAHTEAFF	TGTGCCAGCTCATCCAGGGCGCACACTGAAGCTTTCTTT
TRBJ1-1	TRBV13	-	TRBD1	CASSWGPGGNTEAFF	TGTGCCAGCAGCTGGGGGCCAGGGGGGAACACTGAAGCTTTCTTT
TRBJ1-1	TRBV19	-	-	CASSMGGAVNTEAFF	TGTGCCAGTAGTATGGGAGGGGCTGTGAACACTGAAGCTTTCTTT
TRBJ2-2	TRBV18	-	-	CASSPSAEIGELFF	TGTGCCAGCTCCCCTTCGGCGGAAATCGGGGAGCTGTTTTTT
TRBJ2-5	TRBV5-6	many	-	CASSLDRRGGQETQYF	TGTGCCAGCAGCTTGGACCGCAGGGGGGGCCAAGAGACCCAGTACTTC
TRBJ1-1	TRBV3-1	-	TRBD1	CASSQNGVGQGVWMNTEAFF	TGTGCCAGCAGCCAAAATGGGGTAGGACAGGGGGTCTGGATGAACACTGAAGCTTTCTTT
TRBJ2-7	TRBV4-2	-	-	CASSQDPTGNYEQYF	TGTGCCAGCAGCCAAGACCCCACAGGGAACTACGAGCAGTACTTC
TRBJ2-2	TRBV4-3	many	-	CASSQDPKAGELFF	TGCGCCAGCAGCCAAGATCCGAAAGCCGGGGAGCTGTTTTTT
TRBJ2-7	TRBV20-1	many	TRBD2	CSAWLAGTYEQYF	TGCAGTGCGTGGTTAGCGGGAACCTACGAGCAGTACTTC
TRBJ2-1	TRBV5-1	many	TRBD2	CASSLAGGSAYNEQFF	TGCGCCAGCAGCTTGGCAGGCGGGAGTGCCTACAATGAGCAGTTCTTC
TRBJ2-7	TRBV7-9	many	-	CASSWNAAYEQYF	TGTGCCAGCAGCTGGAATGCAGCCTACGAGCAGTACTTC
TRBJ2-3	TRBV15	many	-	CATSPRRDTQYF	TGTGCCACCAGCCCCCGCAGGGATACGCAGTATTTT
TRBJ2-1	TRBV28	few	-	CASSSTEGQQFF	TGTGCCAGCAGTTCAACGGAAGGGCAACAGTTCTTC
TRBJ1-1	TRBV15	few	-	CATSSTGHMNTEAFF	TGTGCCACCAGCAGTACAGGGCACATGAACACTGAAGCTTTCTTT
TRBJ1-2	TRBV6-2/TRBV6-3	few	-	CASSYGQLGGYTF	TGTGCCAGCAGTTACGGGCAACTGGGGGGCTACACCTTC
TRBJ2-5	TRBV7-9	-	-	CASSLATGPGLETQYF	TGTGCCAGCAGCTTAGCGACGGGCCCGGGGCTGGAGACCCAGTACTTC
TRBJ2-7	TRBV9	many	TRBD1	CASSVGTDPSYEQYF	TGTGCCAGCAGCGTGGGGACAGACCCCTCCTACGAGCAGTACTTC